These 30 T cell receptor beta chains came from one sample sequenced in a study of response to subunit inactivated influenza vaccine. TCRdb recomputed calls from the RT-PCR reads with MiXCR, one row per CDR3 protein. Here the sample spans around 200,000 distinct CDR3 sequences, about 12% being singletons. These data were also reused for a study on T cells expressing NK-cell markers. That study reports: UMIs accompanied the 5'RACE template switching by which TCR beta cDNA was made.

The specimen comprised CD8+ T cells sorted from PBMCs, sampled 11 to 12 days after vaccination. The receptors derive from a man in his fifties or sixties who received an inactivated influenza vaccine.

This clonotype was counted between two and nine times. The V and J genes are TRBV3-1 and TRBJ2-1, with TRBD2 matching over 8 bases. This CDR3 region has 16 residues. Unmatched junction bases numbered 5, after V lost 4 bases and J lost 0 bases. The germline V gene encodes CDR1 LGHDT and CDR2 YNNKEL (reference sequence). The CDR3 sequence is CASSPLAGNSYNEQFF. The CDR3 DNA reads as TGTGCCAGCAGCCCGTTAGCGGGAAACTCCTACAATGAGCAGTTCTTC.

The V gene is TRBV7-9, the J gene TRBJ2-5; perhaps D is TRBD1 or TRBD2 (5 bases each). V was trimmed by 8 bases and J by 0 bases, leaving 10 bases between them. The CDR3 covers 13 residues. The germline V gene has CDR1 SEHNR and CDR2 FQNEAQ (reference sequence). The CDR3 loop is CASLGANQETQYF. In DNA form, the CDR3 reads TGTGCCAGCCTCGGGGCTAACCAAGAGACCCAGTACTTC.

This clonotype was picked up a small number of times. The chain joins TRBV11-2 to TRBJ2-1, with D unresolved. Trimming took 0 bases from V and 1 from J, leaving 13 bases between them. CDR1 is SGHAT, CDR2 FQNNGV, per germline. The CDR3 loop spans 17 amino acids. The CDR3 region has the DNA TGTGCCAGCAGCTTAGATTCAGTAACCGAGTCCTACAATGAGCAGTTCTTC. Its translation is CASSLDSVTESYNEQFF.

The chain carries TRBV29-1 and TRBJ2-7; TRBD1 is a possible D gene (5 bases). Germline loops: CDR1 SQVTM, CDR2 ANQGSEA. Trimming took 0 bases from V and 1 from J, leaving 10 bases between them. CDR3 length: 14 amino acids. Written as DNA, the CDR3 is TGCAGCGTTGAAGATCCCCAGGGTTCCTACGAGCAGTACTTC. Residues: CSVEDPQGSYEQYF.

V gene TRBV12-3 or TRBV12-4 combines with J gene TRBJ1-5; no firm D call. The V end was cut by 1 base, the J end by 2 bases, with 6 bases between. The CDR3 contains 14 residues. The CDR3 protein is CASSLGGRNQPQHF. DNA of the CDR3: TGTGCCAGCAGTTTAGGAGGTCGCAATCAGCCCCAGCATTTT.

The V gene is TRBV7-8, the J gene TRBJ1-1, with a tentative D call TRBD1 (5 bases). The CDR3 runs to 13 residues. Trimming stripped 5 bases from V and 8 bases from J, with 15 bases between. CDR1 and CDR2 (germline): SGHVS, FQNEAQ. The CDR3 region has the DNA TGTGCCAGCAGCACCCGGGACTTCCTCGAAGCTTTCTTT. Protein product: CASSTRDFLEAFF.

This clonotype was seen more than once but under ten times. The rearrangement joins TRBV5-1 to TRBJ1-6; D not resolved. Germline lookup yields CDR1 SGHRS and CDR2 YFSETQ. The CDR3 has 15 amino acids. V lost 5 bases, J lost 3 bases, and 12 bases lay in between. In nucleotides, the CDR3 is TGCGCCAGCAGAGAGGACCCCTACTATAATTCACCCCTCCACTTT. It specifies CASREDPYYNSPLHF.

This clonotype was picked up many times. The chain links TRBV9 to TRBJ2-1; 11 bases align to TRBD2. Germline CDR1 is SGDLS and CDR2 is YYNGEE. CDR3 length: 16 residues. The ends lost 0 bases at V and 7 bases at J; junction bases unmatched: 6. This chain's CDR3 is CASSVEWASGGNEQFF. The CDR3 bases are TGTGCCAGCAGCGTAGAGTGGGCTAGCGGGGGGAATGAGCAGTTCTTC.

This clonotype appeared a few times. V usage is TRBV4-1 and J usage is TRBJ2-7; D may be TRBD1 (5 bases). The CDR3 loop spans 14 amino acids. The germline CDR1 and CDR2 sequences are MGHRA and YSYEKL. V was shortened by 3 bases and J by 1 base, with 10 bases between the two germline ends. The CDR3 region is CASSHTTDSYEQYF. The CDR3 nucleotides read TGCGCCAGCAGCCATACGACAGATTCCTACGAGCAGTACTTC.

CDR3 nucleotides: TGTGCCAGCAGCAAAGGACAGGGGGCCTACAATGAGCAGTTCTTC. Translation gives CASSKGQGAYNEQFF. The genes are TRBV11-2 and TRBJ2-1, with 10 nucleotides matching TRBD1. The length of the CDR3 is 15 residues. In germline, CDR1 is SGHAT, CDR2 FQNNGV. V shed 5 bases and J 2 bases; nucleotides not matched to a gene: 3.

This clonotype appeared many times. The CDR3 DNA follows: TGTGCCACCAGTGATGAAGGACGGCGAGGTCAAGAGACCCAGTACTTC. Amino acids: CATSDEGRRGQETQYF. The V call is TRBV24-1, the J call TRBJ2-5, with unresolved D. Germline V gene data show CDR1 as KGHDR and CDR2 as SFDVKD. The germline V and J ends were trimmed by 3 bases and 2 bases, with 15 bases remaining between them. This CDR3 is built from 16 residues.

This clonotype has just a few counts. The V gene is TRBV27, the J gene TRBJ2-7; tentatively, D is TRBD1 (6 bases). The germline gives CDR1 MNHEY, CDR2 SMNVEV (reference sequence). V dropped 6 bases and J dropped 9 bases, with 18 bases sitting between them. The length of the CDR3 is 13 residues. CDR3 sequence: CASSPTGSRGQYF. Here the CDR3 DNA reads TGTGCCAGCAGCCCCACAGGGAGCCGGGGGCAGTACTTC.

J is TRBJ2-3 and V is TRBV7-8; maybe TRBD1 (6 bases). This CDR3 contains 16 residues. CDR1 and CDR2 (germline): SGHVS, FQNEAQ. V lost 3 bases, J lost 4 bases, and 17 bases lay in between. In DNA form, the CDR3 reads TGTGCCAGCAGCTTCACGACAGCACCAGGGGCAGATACGCAGTATTTT. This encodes CASSFTTAPGADTQYF.

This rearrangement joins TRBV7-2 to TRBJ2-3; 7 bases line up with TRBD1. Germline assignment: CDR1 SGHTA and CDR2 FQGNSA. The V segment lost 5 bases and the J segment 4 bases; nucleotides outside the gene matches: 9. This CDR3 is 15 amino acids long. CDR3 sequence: CASSERRGRADTQYF. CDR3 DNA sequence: TGTGCCAGCAGCGAACGAAGGGGGCGCGCAGATACGCAGTATTTT.

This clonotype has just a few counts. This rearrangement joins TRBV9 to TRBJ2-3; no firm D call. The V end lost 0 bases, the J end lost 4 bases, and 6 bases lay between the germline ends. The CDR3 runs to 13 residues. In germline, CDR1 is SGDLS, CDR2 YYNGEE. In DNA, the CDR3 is TGTGCCAGCAGCGTAGGACGGTCAGATACGCAGTATTTT. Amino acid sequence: CASSVGRSDTQYF. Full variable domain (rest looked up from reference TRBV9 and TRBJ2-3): DSGVTQTPKHLITATGQRVTLRCSPRSGDLSVYWYQQSLDQGLQFLIQYYNGEERAKGNILERFSAQQFPDLHSELNLSSLELGDSALYFCASSVGRSDTQYFGPGTRLTVL.

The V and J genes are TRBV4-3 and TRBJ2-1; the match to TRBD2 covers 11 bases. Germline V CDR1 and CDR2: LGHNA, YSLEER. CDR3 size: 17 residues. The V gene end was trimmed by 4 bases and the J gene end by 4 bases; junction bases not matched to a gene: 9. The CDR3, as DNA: TGCGCCAGCAGCCTAAAGACGGGGACTAGCGGTTACAATGAGCAGTTCTTC. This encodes CASSLKTGTSGYNEQFF.

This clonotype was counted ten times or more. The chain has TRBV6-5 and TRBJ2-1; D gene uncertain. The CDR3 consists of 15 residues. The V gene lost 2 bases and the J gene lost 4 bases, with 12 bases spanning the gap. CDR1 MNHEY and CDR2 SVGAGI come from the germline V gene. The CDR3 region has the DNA TGTGCCAGCAGTTACGAGGAGAACCTATACAATGAGCAGTTCTTC. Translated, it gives CASSYEENLYNEQFF.

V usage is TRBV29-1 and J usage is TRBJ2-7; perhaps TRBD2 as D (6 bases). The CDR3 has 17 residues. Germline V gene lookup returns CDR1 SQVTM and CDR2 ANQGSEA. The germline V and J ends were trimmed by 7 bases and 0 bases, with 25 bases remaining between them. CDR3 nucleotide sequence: TGCAGCGCGGTCGGGACCAACCGGGACGGGGGCTCCTACGAGCAGTACTTC. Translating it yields CSAVGTNRDGGSYEQYF.

The CDR3 protein is CASSLGGGTEQFF. CDR3 coding DNA: TGTGCCAGCAGCTTAGGAGGCGGGACAGAGCAGTTCTTC. The chain recombines TRBV7-8 with TRBJ2-1; D tentatively fits TRBD1 or TRBD2 (6 bases each). Per germline, CDR1 SGHVS and CDR2 FQNEAQ. The V end lost 1 base, the J end lost 10 bases, and 11 bases lay between the germline ends. The CDR3 runs to 13 residues. Full variable domain (outside the CDR3, taken from reference TRBV7-8 and TRBJ2-1): GAGVSQSPRYKVAKRGQDVALRCDPISGHVSLFWYQQALGQGPEFLTYFQNEAQLDKSGLPSDRFFAERPEGSVSTLKIQRTQQEDSAVYLCASSLGGGTEQFFGPGTRLTVL.

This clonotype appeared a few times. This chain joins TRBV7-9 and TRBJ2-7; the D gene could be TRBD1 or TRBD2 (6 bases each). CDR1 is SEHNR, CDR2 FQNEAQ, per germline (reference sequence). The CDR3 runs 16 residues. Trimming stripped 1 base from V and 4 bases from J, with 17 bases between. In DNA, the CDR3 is TGTGCCAGCAGCTTAGACCGAGCCGGGGGCGGGTACGAGCAGTACTTC. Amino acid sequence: CASSLDRAGGGYEQYF.

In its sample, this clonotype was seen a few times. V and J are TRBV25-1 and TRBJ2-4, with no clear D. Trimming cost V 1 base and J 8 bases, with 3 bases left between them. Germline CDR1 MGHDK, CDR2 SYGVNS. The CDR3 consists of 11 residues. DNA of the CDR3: TGTGCCAGCAGTGAATTCCACATTCAGTACTTC. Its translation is CASSEFHIQYF.

The CDR3 is CASSFGPFAGAPDGELFF. The CDR3 DNA is TGTGCCAGCAGCTTCGGACCATTTGCGGGAGCTCCAGACGGGGAGCTGTTTTTT. The rearrangement uses TRBV7-8 and TRBJ2-2; 7 positions agree with TRBD2. The germline V gene has CDR1 SGHVS and CDR2 FQNEAQ. The CDR3 consists of 18 residues. The J segment lost 7 bases and the V segment lost 3 bases, leaving 17 bases of the junction unmatched.

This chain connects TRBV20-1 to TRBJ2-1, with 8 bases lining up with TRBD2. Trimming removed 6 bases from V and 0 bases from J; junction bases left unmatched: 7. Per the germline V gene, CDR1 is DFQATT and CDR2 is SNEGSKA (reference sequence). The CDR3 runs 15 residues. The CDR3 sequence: CSAASGTSSYNEQFF. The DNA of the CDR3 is TGCAGTGCGGCCTCCGGGACTAGCTCCTACAATGAGCAGTTCTTC.

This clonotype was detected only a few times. CDR3 region: CASSEWLSSSYNEQFF. CDR3 coding DNA: TGCGCCAGCAGTGAATGGCTCAGCAGCTCCTACAATGAGCAGTTCTTC. The chain has TRBV5-1 and TRBJ2-1; D remains unclear. Trimming left V 5 bases short and J 0 bases short, with 15 bases between. CDR3 length equals 16 residues. Germline lookup yields CDR1 SGHRS and CDR2 YFSETQ.

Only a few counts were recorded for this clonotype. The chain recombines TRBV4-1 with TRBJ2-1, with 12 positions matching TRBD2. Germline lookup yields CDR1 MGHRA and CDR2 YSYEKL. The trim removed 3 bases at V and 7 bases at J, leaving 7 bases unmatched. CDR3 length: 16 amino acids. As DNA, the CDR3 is TGCGCCAGCAGCCAGGCTAGCGGGAGGGCGCGTAATGAGCAGTTCTTC. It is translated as CASSQASGRARNEQFF.

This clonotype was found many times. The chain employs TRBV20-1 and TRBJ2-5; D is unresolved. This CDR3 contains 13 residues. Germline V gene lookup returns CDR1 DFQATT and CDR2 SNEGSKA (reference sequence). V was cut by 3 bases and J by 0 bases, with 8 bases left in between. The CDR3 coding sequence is TGCAGTGCTAGGACCGGCAACCAAGAGACCCAGTACTTC. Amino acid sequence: CSARTGNQETQYF.

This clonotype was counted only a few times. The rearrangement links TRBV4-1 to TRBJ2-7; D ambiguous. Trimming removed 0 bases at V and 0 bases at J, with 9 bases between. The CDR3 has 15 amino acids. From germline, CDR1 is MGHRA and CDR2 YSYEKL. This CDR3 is CASSQDDDTSYEQYF. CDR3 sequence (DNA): TGCGCCAGCAGCCAAGACGATGACACCTCCTACGAGCAGTACTTC.

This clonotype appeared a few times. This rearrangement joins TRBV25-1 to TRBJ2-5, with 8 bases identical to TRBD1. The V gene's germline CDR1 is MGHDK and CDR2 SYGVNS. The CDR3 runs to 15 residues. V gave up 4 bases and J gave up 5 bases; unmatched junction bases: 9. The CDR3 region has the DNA TGTGCCAGCAGTGCCCGGACAGGGTTGGTGGAGACCCAGTACTTC. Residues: CASSARTGLVETQYF.

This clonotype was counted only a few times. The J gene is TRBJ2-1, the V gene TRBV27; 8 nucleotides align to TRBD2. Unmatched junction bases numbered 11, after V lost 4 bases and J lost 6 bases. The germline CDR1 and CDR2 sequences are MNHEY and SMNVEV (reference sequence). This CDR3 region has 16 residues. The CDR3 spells CASSSDSREGLNEQFF. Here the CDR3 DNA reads TGTGCCAGCAGTTCGGACTCCCGGGAGGGCCTCAATGAGCAGTTCTTC.

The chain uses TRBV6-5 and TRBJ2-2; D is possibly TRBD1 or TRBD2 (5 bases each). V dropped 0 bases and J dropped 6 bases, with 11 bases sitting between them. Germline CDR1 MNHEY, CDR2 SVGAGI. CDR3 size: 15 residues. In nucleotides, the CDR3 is TGTGCCAGCAGTTACTCCCCCGGGGCTCCCGGGGAGCTGTTTTTT. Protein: CASSYSPGAPGELFF.